This T cell receptor beta chain was captured in a study of cytomegalovirus exposure and HLA in healthy donors. Study-wide points: Later, an analysis showed that TCR beta chains associated with HLA were more clonally expanded than others that were equally common. There were under 200 TCR beta chains listed as cytomegalovirus-associated. Later on, a genetic analysis was performed. It linked a missense variant in DCLRE1C with V- and J-gene trimming of TCR beta. Common viral pathogens seemed, in a later analysis, to connect with several of the most significant clusters.

On this clone: Antigen unknown.

Amplification used 60 Vbeta primers and 13 Jbeta primers. TCRdb keeps only in-frame clones here, not all; method: immunoSEQ multiplex PCR. The top ten clones hold 1.5% to 2% of a sample with roughly 97,000 clones, approximately 78% of them seen once. The ends lost 6 bases at V and 8 bases at J; junction bases unmatched: 14. Looked up from germline, CDR1 is LNHDA and CDR2 is SQIVND (reference sequence). The CDR3 covers 16 residues. The rearrangement joins TRBV19 to TRBJ2-1; 9 positions match TRBD2. The receptor's source is a woman in her 40s in good health and CMV-seronegative. The sequenced material came from PBMCs. CDR3 protein: CASRESPGLAFYEQFF. The CDR3 DNA reads as TGTGCCAGTAGGGAATCTCCGGGACTAGCTTTTTATGAGCAGTTCTTC.